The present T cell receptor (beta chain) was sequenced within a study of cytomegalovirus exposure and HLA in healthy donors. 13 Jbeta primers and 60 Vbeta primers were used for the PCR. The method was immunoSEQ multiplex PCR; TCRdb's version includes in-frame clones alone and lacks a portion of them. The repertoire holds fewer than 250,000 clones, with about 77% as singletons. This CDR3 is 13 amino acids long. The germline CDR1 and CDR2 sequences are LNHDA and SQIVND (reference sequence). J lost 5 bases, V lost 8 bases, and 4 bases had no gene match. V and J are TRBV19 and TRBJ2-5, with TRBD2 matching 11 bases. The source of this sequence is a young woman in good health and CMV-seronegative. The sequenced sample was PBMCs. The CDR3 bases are TGTGCCAGTGGGACTAGCGGTTATGAGACCCAGTACTTC. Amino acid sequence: CASGTSGYETQYF.